The 3 T cell receptor beta chains reported below all come from one sample, sequenced in a study of shared clonotypes between healthy human individuals. Clones were sequenced by immunoSEQ multiplex PCR, and TCRdb holds only the in-frame ones, with some missing. The repertoire holds approximately 2,000,000 clones, about 94% seen once, with 1.5% to 2% in the top ten. Naivety among CD8 cells was defined by CD45RO negativity and positive CCR7 selection, thereby excluding terminally differentiated effector memory CD45RA+ cells. The sequenced sample consisted of naive CD8+ T cells from PBMCs. The receptor source for this set is a man aged 18-30 years in good health. Some clones in this sample may be carry-over from other donors' samples.

The chain is built from TRBV5-1 and TRBJ2-4; TRBD1 matches 7 bases. This CDR3 is 18 amino acids long. V lost 2 bases to trimming and J lost 6 bases; unmatched junction nucleotides: 17. The germline CDR1 and CDR2 sequences are SGHRS and YFSETQ. The CDR3 DNA follows: TGCGCCAGCAGCTTTCCCGGGTCAGGGGGTCCCAACTCAAACATTCAGTACTTC. It yields the protein CASSFPGSGGPNSNIQYF.

The chain combines TRBV5-4 with TRBJ1-1, with 7 positions matching TRBD1. This CDR3 is built from 15 residues. V was pared by 3 bases and J by 1 base, with 6 bases of the junction left unmatched. Germline lookup yields CDR1 SGHNT and CDR2 YYREEE (reference sequence). DNA of the CDR3: TGTGCCAGCAGCTCTACAGGGGCGGGGAACACTGAAGCTTTCTTT. This encodes CASSSTGAGNTEAFF.

The chain has TRBV13 and TRBJ2-3, with TRBD2 identical over 12 bases. This CDR3 region has 16 residues. From germline, CDR1 is PRHDT and CDR2 FYEKMQ (reference sequence). Trimming took 4 bases from V and 5 from J; bases not matched to a gene: 7. For the CDR3, the DNA is TGTGCCAGCAGCTACCCACTAGCGGGAGGTGTAGATACGCAGTATTTT. Its translation is CASSYPLAGGVDTQYF.